This TCR beta chain appears in the sequencing data of a study of shared clonotypes between healthy human individuals. The study, taken as a whole, reports: Donors were few, which limited the genetic and exposure-history diversity represented.

For this clone: Antigen unknown.

Measured with immunoSEQ multiplex PCR; TCRdb has only the in-frame clones, and not every one. Of about 1.5 million clones listed, around 97% are singletons. With V trimmed by 6 bases and J by 8 bases, 15 bases remained unmatched. The CDR3 length is 15 residues. CDR1 and CDR2 from the germline V gene are MNHNS and SASEGT. The chain combines TRBV6-1 with TRBJ1-2; 7 nucleotides line up with TRBD1. The receptor comes from a man aged 25 to 40 in good health. Input material: naive CD4+ T cells sorted from blood. Described subset: CD45RA+ positively selected. The CDR3 DNA is TGTGCCAGCAGACTGGACAGGCTGAAATCGGAGGGCTACACCTTC. This gives the protein CASRLDRLKSEGYTF.